This T cell receptor (beta chain) was profiled in a study of blood T cell repertoires in COVID-19. Germline V lookup: CDR1 MNHEY, CDR2 SMNVEV (reference sequence). The CDR3 runs 14 residues. Trimming took 3 bases from V and 7 from J, leaving 10 bases between them. As originally analysed: Reference gene primer amplification gave nucleated cell count estimates. TCRdb keeps only in-frame clones here, not all; method: immunoSEQ multiplex PCR. That table gives V, J and clone size, and the DNA gave D and trimming. The table shows 200,000 to 250,000 clones, with over 80% occurring only once. This chain uses TRBV27 with TRBJ1-6; D remains ambiguous. Specimen: PBMCs or T cells enriched from blood (not recorded which). This TCR was sampled from a man in his late teens or twenties with acute COVID-19. CDR3 residues: CASSLAGLNSPLHF. The DNA of the CDR3 is TGTGCCAGCAGTTTGGCCGGGTTGAATTCACCCCTCCACTTT.